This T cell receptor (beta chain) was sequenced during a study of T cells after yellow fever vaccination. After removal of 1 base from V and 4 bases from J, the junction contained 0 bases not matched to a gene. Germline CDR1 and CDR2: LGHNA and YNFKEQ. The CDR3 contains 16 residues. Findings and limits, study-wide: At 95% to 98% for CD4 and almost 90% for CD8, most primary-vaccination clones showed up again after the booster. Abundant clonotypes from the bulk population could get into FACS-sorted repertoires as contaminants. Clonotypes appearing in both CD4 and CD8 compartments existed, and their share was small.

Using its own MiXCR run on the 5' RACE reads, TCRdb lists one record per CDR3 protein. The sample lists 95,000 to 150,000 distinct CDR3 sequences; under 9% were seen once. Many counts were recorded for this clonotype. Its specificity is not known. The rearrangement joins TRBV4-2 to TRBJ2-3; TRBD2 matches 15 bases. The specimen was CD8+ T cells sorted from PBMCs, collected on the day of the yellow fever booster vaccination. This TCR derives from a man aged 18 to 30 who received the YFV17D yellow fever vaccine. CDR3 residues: CASSQGTSGGADTQYF. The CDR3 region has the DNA TGTGCCAGCAGCCAAGGGACTAGCGGGGGGGCAGATACGCAGTATTTT.